The T cell receptor beta chain described here comes from a study of blood T cells in healthy people across ages. This clonotype has just a few counts. With a J-beta primer mix and a sample-barcoded 5' primer, a second PCR ran about 7 to 11 cycles. Using its own MiXCR run on the 5' RACE reads, TCRdb lists one record per CDR3 protein. The sample shows approximately 1,700,000 distinct CDR3 sequences, roughly 43% of them seen only once. This TCR was sampled from a human donor in good health. Source material: blood.

For the CDR3, the DNA is TGTGCCAGCAGCTTAGTGACAGAAACCCAAGAGACCCAGTACTTC. Protein sequence: CASSLVTETQETQYF. The gene calls are TRBV7-6 and TRBJ2-5, with a tentative D call TRBD1 (5 bases). Germline V gene sequence: CDR1 SGHVS, CDR2 FNYEAQ. The CDR3 sequence is 15 residues long. The V gene lost 1 base and the J gene lost 1 base, with 10 bases spanning the gap. The full variable domain, rest sourced from reference TRBV7-6 and TRBJ2-5, is GAGVSQSPRYKVTKRGQDVALRCDPISGHVSLYWYRQALGQGPEFLTYFNYEAQQDKSGLPNDRFSAERPEGSISTLTIQRTEQRDSAMYRCASSLVTETQETQYFGPGTRLLVL.